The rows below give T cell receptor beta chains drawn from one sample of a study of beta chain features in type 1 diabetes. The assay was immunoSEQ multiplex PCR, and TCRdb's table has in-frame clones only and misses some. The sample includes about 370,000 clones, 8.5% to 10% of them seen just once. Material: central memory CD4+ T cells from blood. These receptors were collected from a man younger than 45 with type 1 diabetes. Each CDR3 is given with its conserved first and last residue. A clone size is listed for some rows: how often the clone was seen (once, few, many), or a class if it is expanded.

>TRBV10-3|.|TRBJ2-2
CAISGRTSGDGELFF
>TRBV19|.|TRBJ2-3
CASSIGGYTDTQYF
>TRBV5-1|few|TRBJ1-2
CASSPDGAYGYTF
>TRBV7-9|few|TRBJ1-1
CASSRLGGNTEAFF
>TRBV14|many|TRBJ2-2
CASSQARTSGPTGELFF
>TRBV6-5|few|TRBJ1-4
CASREGSREKLFF
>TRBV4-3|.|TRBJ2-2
CASSQEGGRGNTGELFF
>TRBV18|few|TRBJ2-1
CASSPDQYYNEQFF
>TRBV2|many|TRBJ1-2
CASKPNMGGYTF
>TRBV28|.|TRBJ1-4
CASSSYGGEKLFF
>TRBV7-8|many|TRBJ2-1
CASSREVDNEQFF
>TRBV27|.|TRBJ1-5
CASRRTAGGEGQPQHF
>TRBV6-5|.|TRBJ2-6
CASMNSGANVLTF
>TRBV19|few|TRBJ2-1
CASKRARGSGRVNEQFF
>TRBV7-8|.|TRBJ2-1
CASSLGGTQEREQFF
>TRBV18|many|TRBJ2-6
CASSPNFPGSLVSGANVLTF
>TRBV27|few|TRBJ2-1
CASNGYWDRGRDEQFF
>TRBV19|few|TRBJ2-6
CASSIGYISGANVLTF
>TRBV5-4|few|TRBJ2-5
CASSLTGMQEETQYF
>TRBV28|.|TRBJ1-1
CASSLVRGSSTEAFF
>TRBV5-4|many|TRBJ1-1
CASSYLSEAFF
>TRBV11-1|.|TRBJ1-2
CASSFNRGYGYTF
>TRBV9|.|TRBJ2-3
CASSVGTDTQYF
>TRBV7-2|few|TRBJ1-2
CASSAGTGDGYTF
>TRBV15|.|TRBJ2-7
CATSRDQASGSLYF
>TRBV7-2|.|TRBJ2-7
CASSLEGAPNLGYEQYF
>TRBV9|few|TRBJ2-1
CASSVGGTSASEQFF
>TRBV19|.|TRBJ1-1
CASSSRSGNTEAFF